This T cell receptor (beta chain) was obtained from a study of T cells in tuberculosis. The overall study: IGRA-negative adolescents, IGRA-positive adolescents with latent tuberculosis and adults with active tuberculosis formed this South African cohort. Whole-study results and caveats: A GMM-specific repertoire classifier reached 80% to 90% accuracy, AUROC 0.85 to 0.95. Shorter CDR3-alpha in active tuberculosis partly drove smaller distances. Smaller distances to GMM-specific TCRs suggested their expansion in active tuberculosis.

J was trimmed by 6 bases and V by 2 bases; bases with no gene match: 16. Per germline, CDR1 SGHVS and CDR2 FQNEAQ. The CDR3 is 18 residues long. Regarding this clone: Antigen unknown.

Method: immunoSEQ multiplex PCR; TCRdb's copy keeps in-frame clones and lacks some. The sample consists of some 31,000 clones, 90% to 95% of them appearing once. The chain is built from TRBV7-8 and TRBJ1-1; TRBD1 agrees at 9 bases. Sequenced material: PBMCs. The clonotype originates from a donor aged 10-29 years with latent tuberculosis or without tuberculosis infection. CDR3 sequence reads: CASSLRLQDRGVRAEAFF. CDR3 bases: TGTGCCAGCAGCTTACGCCTCCAGGACAGGGGTGTGAGGGCTGAAGCTTTCTTT. The variable domain in full, completed from reference TRBV7-8 and TRBJ1-1, reads GAGVSQSPRYKVAKRGQDVALRCDPISGHVSLFWYQQALGQGPEFLTYFQNEAQLDKSGLPSDRFFAERPEGSVSTLKIQRTQQEDSAVYLCASSLRLQDRGVRAEAFFGQGTRLTVV.